This TCR beta chain appears in the sequencing data of a study of T-cell memory formation after mild COVID-19. TCR alpha and TCR beta cDNA libraries carrying sample barcodes and UMIs came from 5'RACE with constant-segment primers. MiXCR, applied by TCRdb to the 5' RACE reads, yields one record per CDR3 protein. The sample holds 350,000 to 500,000 distinct CDR3 sequences; roughly 20% are singletons and the top ten take roughly 8.4%. The table lists this clonotype with a few counts. The CDR3 covers 15 residues. The V end was cut by 4 bases, the J end by 2 bases, with 16 bases between. Germline V gene data show CDR1 as DFQATT and CDR2 as SNEGSKA (reference sequence).

Specimen: PBMCs or a T cell subset sorted from them (not recorded which). The J gene is TRBJ2-3, the V gene TRBV20-1; perhaps TRBD2 as D (6 bases). This TCR came from an adult woman who had mild COVID-19 (a few samples of this study predate the infection). Cell type and time point are not known. The CDR3 loop reads CSATESAGLTDTQYF. DNA of the CDR3: TGCAGTGCTACTGAATCCGCGGGGCTCACAGATACGCAGTATTTT.